A selection of T cell receptor beta chains follows, all from one sample in a study of cytomegalovirus exposure and HLA in healthy donors. Sequencing was performed with immunoSEQ multiplex PCR; in TCRdb, only in-frame clones are kept and a portion is missing. The sample contains 130,000 to 150,000 clones, 80% of which appear only once. The sample taken for sequencing was PBMCs. Every receptor here comes from a male donor in good health and CMV-seropositive. CDR3s include the opening cysteine and the closing phenylalanine or tryptophan. Each record gives: J gene, D gene, V gene, CDR3 protein. The D gene is left open where the match is weak.

TRBJ2-1	TRBD2	TRBV12-5	CASGTGLAGNEQFF
TRBJ1-3	-	TRBV28	CASSSGTQTGNTIYF
TRBJ2-3	TRBD2	TRBV5-1	CASSQGTSGRTDTQYF
TRBJ2-2	-	TRBV29-1	CSVVRGATNTGELFF
TRBJ1-1	-	TRBV18	CASSSEGVVNTEAFF
TRBJ1-2	TRBD1	TRBV5-1	CASSLANRGRNYGYTF
TRBJ2-1	-	TRBV30	CAWIRGTPYNEQFF
TRBJ2-3	-	TRBV9	CASSVGASPSAQYF
TRBJ2-5	-	TRBV7-9	CASSRSTGIGYF
TRBJ1-5	-	TRBV11-1	CASSSNDTHSNQPQHF
TRBJ2-7	-	TRBV29-1	CSVANSYEQYF
TRBJ1-1	-	TRBV7-2	CASRGSMNTEAFF
TRBJ1-6	TRBD1	TRBV4-2	CASSQVGGTGGGWGSPLHF
TRBJ1-2	TRBD1	TRBV9	CASSVGTGVYGYTF
TRBJ1-1	-	TRBV5-5	CASSSRNTEAFF
TRBJ2-1	-	TRBV10-3	CASSTAQTYNEQFF
TRBJ2-3	TRBD1	TRBV7-9	CSSSLGYRGLTDTQYF
TRBJ2-2	-	TRBV4-1	CASSQGYIGELFF
TRBJ2-5	-	TRBV7-9	CASSLAAQETQYF
TRBJ2-7	TRBD1	TRBV28	CASTDGGQGGYEQYF
TRBJ1-4	-	TRBV19	CASRQDNEKLFF
TRBJ1-2	TRBD1	TRBV18	CASSPGQGSGYTF
TRBJ1-2	TRBD1	TRBV12-5	CASGPQGYYGYTF
TRBJ2-1	-	TRBV11-3	CASSLDGRTSQSSYNEQFF
TRBJ2-2	TRBD2	TRBV6-4	CASSDGLLAGRPGELFF
TRBJ2-2	-	TRBV28	CASSSAGNTGELFF
TRBJ2-1	-	TRBV10-1	CASSESSGEQFF
TRBJ1-1	-	TRBV6-4	CASSADRNTEAFF
TRBJ2-3	-	TRBV4-1	CASSHLNGPDTQYF
TRBJ2-7	-	TRBV6-6	CASSYSEGGEPYEQYF
TRBJ2-1	TRBD2	TRBV27	CASSHSSGSSYNEQFF
TRBJ1-5	-	TRBV27	CASSSQWEGNQPQHF
TRBJ1-2	-	TRBV7-9	CASSSLGPPNYGYTF
TRBJ1-1	-	TRBV2	CASMDDRNTEAFF
TRBJ2-7	-	TRBV7-2	CASSLTIQPYEQYF
TRBJ2-7	TRBD2	TRBV14	CASSLTSAAPLEQYF
TRBJ1-2	-	TRBV4-1	CASSQESRQGGGGYTF
TRBJ2-5	TRBD2	TRBV28	CASSWTGLEKETQYF
TRBJ1-1	TRBD1	TRBV5-4	CASQTGATEAFF
TRBJ2-3	-	TRBV4-2	CASSQDGGDTQYF
TRBJ2-4	-	TRBV28	CASSTDFPLDHLDRGKNIQYF
TRBJ1-5	TRBD1	TRBV19	CASSRGQGINQPQHF
TRBJ1-5	TRBD1	TRBV7-8	CASRKDRGGSNQPQHF
TRBJ1-2	-	TRBV18	CASSPTNSLNGYTF
TRBJ1-2	-	TRBV19	CASIKDLSRGGYTF
TRBJ2-1	TRBD2	TRBV2	CASKTSGGIIYNEQFF
TRBJ1-3	-	TRBV28	CASSLWDSYSGNTIYF
TRBJ2-3	-	TRBV13	CASSLGGTDTQYF
TRBJ1-1	TRBD1	TRBV9	CASSPGTGVTEAFF
TRBJ1-2	-	TRBV6-6	CASSLGEDGYTF
TRBJ1-1	-	TRBV11-2	CASSLDVGASEAFF
TRBJ2-1	-	TRBV6-4	CASSGNSGEGLNEQFF
TRBJ1-5	-	TRBV12-1	CASSFGIPVYQPQHF
TRBJ1-6	-	TRBV1	CTSSYDPGTGVCSPLHF
TRBJ2-2	TRBD1	TRBV6-5	CASSYGQGAGELFF
TRBJ2-1	TRBD2	TRBV4-1	CASSTRTSGRNNEQFF
TRBJ2-3	TRBD2	TRBV5-1	CASREGLADTQYF